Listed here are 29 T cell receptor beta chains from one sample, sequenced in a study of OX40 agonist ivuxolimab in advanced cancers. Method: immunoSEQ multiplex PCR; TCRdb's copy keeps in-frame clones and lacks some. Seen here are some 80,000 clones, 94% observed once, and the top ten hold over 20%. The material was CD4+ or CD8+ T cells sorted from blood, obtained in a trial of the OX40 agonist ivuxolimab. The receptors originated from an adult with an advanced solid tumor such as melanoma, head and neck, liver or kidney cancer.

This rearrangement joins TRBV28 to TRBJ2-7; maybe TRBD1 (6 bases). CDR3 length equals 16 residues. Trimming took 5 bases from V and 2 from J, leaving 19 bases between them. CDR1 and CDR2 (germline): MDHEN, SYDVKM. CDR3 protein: CASSTRGHPGPYEQYF. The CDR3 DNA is TGTGCCAGCAGTACCCGGGGACACCCAGGACCCTACGAGCAGTACTTC.

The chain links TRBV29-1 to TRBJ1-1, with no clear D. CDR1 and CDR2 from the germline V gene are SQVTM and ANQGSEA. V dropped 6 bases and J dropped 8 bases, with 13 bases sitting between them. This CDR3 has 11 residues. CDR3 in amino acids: CSVQTLVEAFF. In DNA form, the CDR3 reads TGCAGCGTCCAGACGCTGGTGGAAGCTTTCTTT.

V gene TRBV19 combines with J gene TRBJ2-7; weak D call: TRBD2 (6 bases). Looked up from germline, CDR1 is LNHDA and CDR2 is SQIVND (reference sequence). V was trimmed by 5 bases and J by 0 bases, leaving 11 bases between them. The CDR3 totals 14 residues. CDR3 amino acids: CASSGTYSSYEQYF. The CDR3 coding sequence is TGTGCCAGTAGTGGGACTTACAGCTCCTACGAGCAGTACTTC.

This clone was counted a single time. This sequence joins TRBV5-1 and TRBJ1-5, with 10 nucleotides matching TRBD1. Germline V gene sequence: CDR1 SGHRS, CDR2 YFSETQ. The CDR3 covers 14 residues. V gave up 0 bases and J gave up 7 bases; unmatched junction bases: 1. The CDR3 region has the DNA TGCGCCAGCAGCTTGGAGACAGGGGGCCAGCCCCAGCATTTT. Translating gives CASSLETGGQPQHF.

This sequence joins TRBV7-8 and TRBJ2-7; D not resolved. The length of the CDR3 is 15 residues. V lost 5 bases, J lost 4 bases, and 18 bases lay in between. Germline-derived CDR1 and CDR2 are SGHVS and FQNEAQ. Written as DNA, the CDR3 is TGTGCCAGCAGCACCGCTTCAGGTCCACTGTACGAGCAGTACTTC. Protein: CASSTASGPLYEQYF.

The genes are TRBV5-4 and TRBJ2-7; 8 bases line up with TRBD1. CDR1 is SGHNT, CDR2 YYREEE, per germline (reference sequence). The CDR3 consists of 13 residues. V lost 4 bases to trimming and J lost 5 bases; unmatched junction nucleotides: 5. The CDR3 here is CASSARDRHEQYF. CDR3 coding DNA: TGTGCCAGCAGCGCCAGGGACAGGCACGAGCAGTACTTC.

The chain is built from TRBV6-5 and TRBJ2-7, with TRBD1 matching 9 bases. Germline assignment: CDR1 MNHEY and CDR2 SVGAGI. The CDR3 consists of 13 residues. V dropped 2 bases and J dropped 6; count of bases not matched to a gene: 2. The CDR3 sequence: CASSYGTGTEQYF. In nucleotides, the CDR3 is TGTGCCAGCAGTTACGGGACAGGGACCGAGCAGTACTTC.

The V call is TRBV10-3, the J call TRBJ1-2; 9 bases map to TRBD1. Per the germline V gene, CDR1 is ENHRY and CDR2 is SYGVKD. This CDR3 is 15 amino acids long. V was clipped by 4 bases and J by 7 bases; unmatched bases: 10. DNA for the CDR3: TGTGCCATCAGTGGGCCGGGGACAGGGTTCAGTGGCTACACCTTC. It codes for CAISGPGTGFSGYTF.

CDR3 bases: TGTGCCAGCAGCGGACCGACCGGACCCGACGGAGACACCATATATTTT. Amino acid sequence: CASSGPTGPDGDTIYF. The chain employs TRBV9 and TRBJ1-3; D gene uncertain. There are 16 residues in the CDR3. Per the germline V gene, CDR1 is SGDLS and CDR2 is YYNGEE. Trimming took off 3 bases at V and 8 bases at J, with 21 bases between the two ends.

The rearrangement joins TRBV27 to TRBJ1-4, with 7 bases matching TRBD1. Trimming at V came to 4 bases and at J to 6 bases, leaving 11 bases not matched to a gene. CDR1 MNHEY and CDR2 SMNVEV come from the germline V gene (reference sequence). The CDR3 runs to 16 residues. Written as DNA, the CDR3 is TGTGCCAGCAGTTCACCGAGAGGGGGCATCTATGAAAAACTGTTTTTT. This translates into CASSSPRGGIYEKLFF. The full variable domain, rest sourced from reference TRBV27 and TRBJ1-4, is EAQVTQNPRYLITVTGKKLTVTCSQNMNHEYMSWYRQDPGLGLRQIYYSMNVEVTDKGDVPEGYKVSRKEKRNFPLILESPSPNQTSLYFCASSSPRGGIYEKLFFGSGTQLSVL.

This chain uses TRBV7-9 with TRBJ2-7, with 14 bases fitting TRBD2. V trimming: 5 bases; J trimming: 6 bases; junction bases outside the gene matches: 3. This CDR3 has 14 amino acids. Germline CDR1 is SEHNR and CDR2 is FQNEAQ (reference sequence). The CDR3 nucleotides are TGTGCCAGCAGCGGGACTAGCGGGAGAGGCGAGCAGTACTTC. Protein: CASSGTSGRGEQYF. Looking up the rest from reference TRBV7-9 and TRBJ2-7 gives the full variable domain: DTGVSQNPRHKITKRGQNVTFRCDPISEHNRLYWYRQTLGQGPEFLTYFQNEAQLEKSRLLSDRFSAERPKGSFSTLEIQRTEQGDSAMYLCASSGTSGRGEQYFGPGTRLTVT.

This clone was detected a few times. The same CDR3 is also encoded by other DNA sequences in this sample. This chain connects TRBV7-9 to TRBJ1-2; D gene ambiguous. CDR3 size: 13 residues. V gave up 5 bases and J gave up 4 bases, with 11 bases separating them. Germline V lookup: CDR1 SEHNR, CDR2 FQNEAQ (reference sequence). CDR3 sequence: CASSLPGFYGYTF. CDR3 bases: TGTGCCAGCAGCCTCCCAGGATTCTATGGCTACACCTTC. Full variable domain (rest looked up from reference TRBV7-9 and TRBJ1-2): DTGVSQNPRHKITKRGQNVTFRCDPISEHNRLYWYRQTLGQGPEFLTYFQNEAQLEKSRLLSDRFSAERPKGSFSTLEIQRTEQGDSAMYLCASSLPGFYGYTFGSGTRLTVV.

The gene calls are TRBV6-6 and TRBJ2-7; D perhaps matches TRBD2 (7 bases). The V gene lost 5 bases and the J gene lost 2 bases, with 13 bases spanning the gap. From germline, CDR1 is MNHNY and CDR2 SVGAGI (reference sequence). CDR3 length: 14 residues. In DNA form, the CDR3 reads TGTGCCAGCAGTGTACAGGGAGGGACCTACGAGCAGTACTTC. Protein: CASSVQGGTYEQYF.

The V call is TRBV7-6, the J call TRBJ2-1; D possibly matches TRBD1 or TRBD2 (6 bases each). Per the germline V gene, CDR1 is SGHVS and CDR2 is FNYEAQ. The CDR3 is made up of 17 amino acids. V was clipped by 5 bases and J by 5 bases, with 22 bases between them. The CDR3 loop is CASSPRTGGARDNEQFF. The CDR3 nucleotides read TGTGCCAGCAGCCCCAGGACCGGGGGCGCGAGGGACAATGAGCAGTTCTTC.

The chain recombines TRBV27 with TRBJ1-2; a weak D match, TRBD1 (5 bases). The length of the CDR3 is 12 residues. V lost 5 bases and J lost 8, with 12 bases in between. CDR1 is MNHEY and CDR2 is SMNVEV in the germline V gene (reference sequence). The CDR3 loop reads CASSPQGRGYTF. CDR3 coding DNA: TGTGCCAGCAGTCCCCAGGGTAGGGGCTACACCTTC.

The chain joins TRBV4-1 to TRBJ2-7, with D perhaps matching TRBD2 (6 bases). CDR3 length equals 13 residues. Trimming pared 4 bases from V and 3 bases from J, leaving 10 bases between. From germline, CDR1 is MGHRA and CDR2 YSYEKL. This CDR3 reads CASSPGLRYEQYF. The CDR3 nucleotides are TGCGCCAGCAGCCCGGGACTTCGCTACGAGCAGTACTTC.

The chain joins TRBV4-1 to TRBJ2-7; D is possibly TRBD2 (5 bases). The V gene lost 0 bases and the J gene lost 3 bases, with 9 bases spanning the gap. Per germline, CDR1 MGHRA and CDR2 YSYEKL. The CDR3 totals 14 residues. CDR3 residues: CASSQDGRGYEQYF. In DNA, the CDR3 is TGCGCCAGCAGCCAAGATGGTCGGGGCTACGAGCAGTACTTC.

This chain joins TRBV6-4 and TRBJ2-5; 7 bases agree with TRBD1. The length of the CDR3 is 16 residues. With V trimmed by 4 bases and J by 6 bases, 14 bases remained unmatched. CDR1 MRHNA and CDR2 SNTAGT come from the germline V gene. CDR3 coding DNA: TGTGCCAGCAGTGCCCTCACCGGACAGGACGGGCAGACCCAGTACTTC. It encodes CASSALTGQDGQTQYF.

Here the CDR3 reads CASSQATGTGGDTQYF. The CDR3 coding sequence is TGCGCCAGCAGCCAAGCGACCGGGACAGGAGGGGATACGCAGTATTTT. This chain connects TRBV4-3 to TRBJ2-3; 8 nucleotides match TRBD1. The germline V gene encodes CDR1 LGHNA and CDR2 YSLEER. There are 16 residues in the CDR3. Trimming cost V 1 base and J 6 bases; bases outside gene matches: 9.

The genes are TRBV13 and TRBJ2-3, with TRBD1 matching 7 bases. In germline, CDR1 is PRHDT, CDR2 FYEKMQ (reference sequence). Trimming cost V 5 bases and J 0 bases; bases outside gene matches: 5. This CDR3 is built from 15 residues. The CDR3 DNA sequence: TGTGCCAGCAGCGGGGGACAGCTCAGCACAGATACGCAGTATTTT. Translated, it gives CASSGGQLSTDTQYF.

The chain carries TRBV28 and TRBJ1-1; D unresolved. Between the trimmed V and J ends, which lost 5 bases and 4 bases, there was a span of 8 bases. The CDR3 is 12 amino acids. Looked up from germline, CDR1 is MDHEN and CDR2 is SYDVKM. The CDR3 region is CASSPRSTEAFF. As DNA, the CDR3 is TGTGCCAGCAGTCCCCGCTCCACTGAAGCTTTCTTT.

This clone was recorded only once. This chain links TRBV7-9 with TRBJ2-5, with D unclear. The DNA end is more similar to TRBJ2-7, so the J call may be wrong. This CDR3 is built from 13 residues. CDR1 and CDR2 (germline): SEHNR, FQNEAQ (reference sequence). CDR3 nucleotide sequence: TGTGCCAGCAGCTCAACGACGGGCTACGAGCAGTACTTC. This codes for CASSSTTGYEQYF.

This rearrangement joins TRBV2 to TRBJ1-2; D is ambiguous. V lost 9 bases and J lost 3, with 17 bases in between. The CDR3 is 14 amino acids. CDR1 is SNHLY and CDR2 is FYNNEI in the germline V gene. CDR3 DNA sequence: TGTGCCAGGGGCCACTACGGTCGTGACTATGGCTACACCTTC. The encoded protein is CARGHYGRDYGYTF.

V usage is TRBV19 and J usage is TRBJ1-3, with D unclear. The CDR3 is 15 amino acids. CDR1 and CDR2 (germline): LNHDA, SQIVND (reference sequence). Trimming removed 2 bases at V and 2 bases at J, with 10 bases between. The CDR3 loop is CASSITAAAGNTIYF. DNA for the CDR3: TGTGCCAGTAGTATAACGGCGGCCGCTGGAAACACCATATATTTT.

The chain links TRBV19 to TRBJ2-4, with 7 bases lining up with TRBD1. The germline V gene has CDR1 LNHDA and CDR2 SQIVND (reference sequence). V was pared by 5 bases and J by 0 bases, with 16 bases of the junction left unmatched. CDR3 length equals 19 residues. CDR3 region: CASSATTWTGPIAKNIQYF. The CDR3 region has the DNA TGTGCCAGTAGTGCTACGACCTGGACAGGCCCTATAGCCAAAAACATTCAGTACTTC.

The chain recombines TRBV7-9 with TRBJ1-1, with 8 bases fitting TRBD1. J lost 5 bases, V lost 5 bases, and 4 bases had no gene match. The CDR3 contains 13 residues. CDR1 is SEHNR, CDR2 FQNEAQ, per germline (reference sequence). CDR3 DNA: TGTGCCAGCAGCCTCACAGGGGGAACTGAAGCTTTCTTT. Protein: CASSLTGGTEAFF.

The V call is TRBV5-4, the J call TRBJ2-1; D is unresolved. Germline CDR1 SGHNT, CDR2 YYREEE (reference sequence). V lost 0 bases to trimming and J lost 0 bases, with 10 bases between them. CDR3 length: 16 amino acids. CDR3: CASSLVQAASYNEQFF. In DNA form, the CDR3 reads TGTGCCAGCAGCTTGGTTCAGGCCGCCTCCTACAATGAGCAGTTCTTC. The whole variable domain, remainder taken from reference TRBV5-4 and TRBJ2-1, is ETGVTQSPTHLIKTRGQQVTLRCSSQSGHNTVSWYQQALGQGPQFIFQYYREEENGRGNFPPRFSGLQFPNYSSELNVNALELDDSALYLCASSLVQAASYNEQFFGPGTRLTVL.

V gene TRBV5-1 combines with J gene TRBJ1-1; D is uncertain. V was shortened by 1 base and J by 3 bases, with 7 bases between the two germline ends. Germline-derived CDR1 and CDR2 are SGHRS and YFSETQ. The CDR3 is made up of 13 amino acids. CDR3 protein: CASSLPRDTEAFF. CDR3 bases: TGCGCCAGCAGCTTGCCCCGGGACACTGAAGCTTTCTTT.

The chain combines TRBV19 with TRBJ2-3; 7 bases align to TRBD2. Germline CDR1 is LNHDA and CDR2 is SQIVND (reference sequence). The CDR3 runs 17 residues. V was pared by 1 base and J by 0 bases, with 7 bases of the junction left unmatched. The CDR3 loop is CASSIAGTTISTDTQYF. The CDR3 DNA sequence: TGTGCCAGTAGTATAGCCGGGACTACCATCAGCACAGATACGCAGTATTTT.